This T cell receptor beta chain was identified in a study of shared clonotypes between healthy human individuals. Some clones are missing from TCRdb's copy, which holds only in-frame ones; the method was immunoSEQ multiplex PCR. The sample consists of 1 million to 1.3 million clones, around 82% of them appearing once. The study drew its donors from healthy HIV-negative adults without recent acute infections or vaccinations. Per the germline V gene, CDR1 is LNHNV and CDR2 is YYDKDF (reference sequence). The CDR3 is 15 residues long. V lost 5 bases, J lost 5 bases, and 8 bases stayed unmatched. The chain carries TRBV15 and TRBJ2-3, with TRBD2 matching 9 bases. Sequenced: memory CD4+ T cells from PBMCs. Noted subset: CD45RA-negative fraction. The clonotype comes from a man aged 18 to 35 in good health. Some clones in this sample may be carry-over from other donors' samples. The CDR3 DNA is TGTGCCACCAGCCAGACTAGCGGAGGAGGAGATACGCAGTATTTT. As protein: CATSQTSGGGDTQYF.